This paragraph reports one T cell receptor (beta chain). This clone has just a few counts. The clone's antigen remains unknown. Per-base quality was not reported, and no clone a single base away is much larger than it. The collaborating institutions used their own protocols to collect whole blood in K2EDTA tubes. Collaborator samples were shipped for TCRbeta analysis as frozen whole blood, isolated PBMCs, or DNA extracted from either sample type. Including the terminal cysteine and phenylalanine, the CDR3 comprises 11 residues. Only the CDR3 region is kept as DNA, spanning 33 bases read in frame from base 1. V and J are truncated by 7 bases and 1 base respectively, leaving an intervening sequence of 5 bases. The germline V gene encodes CDR1 SGDLS and CDR2 YYNGEE. This sample is part of a study of blood T cell repertoires in COVID-19 (dated by TCRdb to about 2020). Describing the broader study: Samples from collaborators originated in the United States, Italy and Spain and spanned both the acute and convalescent phases of COVID-19. The repertoires were made available in a free public database intended to serve as a resource for research on the immune response to SARS-CoV-2. The material from the prospective study consisted of cDNA or gDNA derived from T cells, B-cell-depleted T cells, or PBMCs. Deeply sampled blood TCRbeta repertoires from subjects exposed to, actively infected with, or recovered from COVID-19 were included in the dataset. HLA class I and class II types, where available, came from metadata supplied by the sample provider rather than from assay-based typing. Nearly every sample came with metadata listing a de-identified subject ID, COVID-19 status, age in years and sex. The samples were drawn from two sources: the first 160 participants of the ongoing ImmuneRACE study, and over 1,000 subjects contributed by 6 global collaborators. Summary of the overall study and its limitations: Clinical and demographic metadata were provided uncurated, with the amount varying by source and participant.

The immunoSEQ Assay, a bias-controlled multiplex PCR, was used to amplify TCRbeta CDR3 regions from genomic DNA. On the study's bioinformatics: Nucleated cell counts per sample were estimated from amplification of reference gene primers within the assay. To quantify the absolute abundance of each unique TCRbeta CDR3 rearrangement, sequence reads were collapsed and filtered. For each sample, productive Simpson clonality was calculated by taking the square root of Simpson's diversity index across productive rearrangements. Here the immuneACCESS table is served through TCRdb, limited to in-frame sequences with V and J called. Missing clones are a known gap in these copies; in checked studies unresolved V genes cover under half, and the rest lacks a known reason. V and J calls and clone size follow that table, whereas D and trimming were derived from the DNA. Counted in this sample were some 270,000 clones; about nine tenths of them appeared once. The biggest ten clones account for around 9% of the sample.

The sequenced sample consisted of peripheral blood. This sequence uses TRBV9 and TRBJ1-1; the D gene identity is not certain. The receptor comes from a man aged 35 to 55 with active or convalescent COVID-19. The CDR3 has the sequence CASGPNTEAFF. The nucleotide sequence reads TGTGCCAGCGGCCCGAACACTGAAGCTTTCTTT.